This T cell receptor (beta chain) was recovered during a study of T cell repertoires in cytomegalovirus infection. TCRdb re-called the reads through MiXCR, storing one row per CDR3 protein. The data show about a million distinct CDR3 sequences, 31% seen once. The count of this clonotype is one. The antigen remains unidentified. There are 17 residues in the CDR3. CDR1 and CDR2 from the germline V gene are MNHEY and SVGEGT. Germline trimming cut 0 bases from V and 0 bases from J; bases unmatched to any gene: 4. Study-wide results and limits: It was HLA-C-restricted CMV-specific TCR beta clonotypes that dominated the response ex vivo. Cumulative public TCR beta family frequency identified CMV carriers with the relevant HLA.

This specimen was cultured CD8+ T cells from PBMCs, taken from culture after CMV antigen stimulation. The V call is TRBV6-2 or TRBV6-3, the J call TRBJ2-2; TRBD1 matches at 7 bases. The clonotype originates from a human donor in good health (CMV status not recorded). Some clones in this sample may be carry-over from other donors' samples. Written as DNA, the CDR3 is TGTGCCAGCAGTTACTCAACAGGGGTGGCGAACACCGGGGAGCTGTTTTTT. Encoded protein: CASSYSTGVANTGELFF.